Reported below is one T cell receptor beta chain. This entry is derived from a study of T cells in Graves' hyperthyroidism and ophthalmopathy. RNA transcripts were the template for amplifying TCR beta CDR3 regions. TCR CDR3 underwent first-round RT-PCR with the HTBI primer set. From the multiplex PCR reads, TCRdb called clonotypes with MiXCR, one entry per CDR3 protein. The sample has roughly 530,000 distinct CDR3 sequences; approximately 17% are singletons. In germline, CDR1 is SNHLY, CDR2 FYNNEI. The CDR3 totals 11 residues. V was clipped by 7 bases and J by 11 bases, with 14 bases between them. Sequencing was done on a sample of blood. The TCR was taken from a woman aged 18-30 years with Graves' ophthalmopathy. The gene calls are TRBV2 and TRBJ1-1, with unresolved D. CDR3 nucleotides: TGTGCCAGCACCCTCGGAGGGTACGCTTTCTTT. It is translated as CASTLGGYAFF.